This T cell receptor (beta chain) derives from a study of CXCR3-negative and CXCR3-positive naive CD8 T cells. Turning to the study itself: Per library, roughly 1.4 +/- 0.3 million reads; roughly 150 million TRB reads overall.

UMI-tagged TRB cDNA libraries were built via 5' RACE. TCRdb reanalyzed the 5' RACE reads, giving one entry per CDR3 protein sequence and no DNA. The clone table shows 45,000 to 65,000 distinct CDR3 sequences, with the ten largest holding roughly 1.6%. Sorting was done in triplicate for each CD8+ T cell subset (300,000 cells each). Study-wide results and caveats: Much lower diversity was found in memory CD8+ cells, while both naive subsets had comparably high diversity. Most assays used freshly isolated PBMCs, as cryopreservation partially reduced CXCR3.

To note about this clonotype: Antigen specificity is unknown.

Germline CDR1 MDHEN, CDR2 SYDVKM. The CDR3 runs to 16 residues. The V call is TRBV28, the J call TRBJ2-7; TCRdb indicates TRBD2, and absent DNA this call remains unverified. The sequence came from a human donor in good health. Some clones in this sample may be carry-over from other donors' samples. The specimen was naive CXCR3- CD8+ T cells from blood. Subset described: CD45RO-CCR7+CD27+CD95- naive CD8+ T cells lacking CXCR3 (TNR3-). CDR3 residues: CASSFPPASGSHEQYF.